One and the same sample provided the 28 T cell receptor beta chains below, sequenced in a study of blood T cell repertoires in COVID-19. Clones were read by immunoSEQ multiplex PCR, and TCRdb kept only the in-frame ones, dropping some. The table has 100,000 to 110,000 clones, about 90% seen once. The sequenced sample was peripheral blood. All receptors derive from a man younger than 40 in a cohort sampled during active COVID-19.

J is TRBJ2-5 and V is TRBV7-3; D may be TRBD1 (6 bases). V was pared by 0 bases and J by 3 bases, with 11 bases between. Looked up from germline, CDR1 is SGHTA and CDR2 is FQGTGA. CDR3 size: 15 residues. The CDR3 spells CASSLTGATKETQYF. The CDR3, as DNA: TGTGCCAGCAGCTTAACGGGGGCAACGAAAGAGACCCAGTACTTC. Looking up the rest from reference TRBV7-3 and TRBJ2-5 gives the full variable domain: GAGVSQTPSNKVTEKGKYVELRCDPISGHTALYWYRQSLGQGPEFLIYFQGTGAADDSGLPNDRFFAVRPEGSVSTLKIQRTERGDSAVYLCASSLTGATKETQYFGPGTRLLVL.

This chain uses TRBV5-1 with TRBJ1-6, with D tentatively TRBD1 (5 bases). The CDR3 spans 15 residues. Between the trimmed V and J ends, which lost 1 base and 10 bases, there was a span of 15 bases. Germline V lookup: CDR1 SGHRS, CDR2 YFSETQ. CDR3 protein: CASSLTGRDRSPLHF. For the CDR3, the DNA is TGCGCCAGCAGCTTGACGGGCAGGGATCGATCACCCCTCCACTTT.

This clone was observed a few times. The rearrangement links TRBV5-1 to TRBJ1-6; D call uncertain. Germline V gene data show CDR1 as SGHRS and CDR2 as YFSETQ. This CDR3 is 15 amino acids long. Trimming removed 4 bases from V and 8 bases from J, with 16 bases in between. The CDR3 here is CASSPDGSSDSPLHF. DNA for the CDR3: TGCGCCAGCAGCCCCGACGGGAGCTCTGATTCACCCCTCCACTTT.

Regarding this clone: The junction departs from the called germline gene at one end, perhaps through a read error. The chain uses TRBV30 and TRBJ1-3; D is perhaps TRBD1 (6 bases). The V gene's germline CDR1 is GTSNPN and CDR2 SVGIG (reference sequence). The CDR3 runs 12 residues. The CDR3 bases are TGTGCCTGGAATCCCTTAGGGGGACAAAGAGATTTT. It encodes CAWNPLGGQRDF.

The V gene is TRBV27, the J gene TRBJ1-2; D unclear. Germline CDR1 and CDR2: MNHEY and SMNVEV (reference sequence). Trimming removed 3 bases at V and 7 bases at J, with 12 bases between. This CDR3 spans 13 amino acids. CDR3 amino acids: CASSLEPLGGYTF. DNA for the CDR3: TGTGCCAGCAGTTTGGAGCCCCTAGGTGGCTACACCTTC.

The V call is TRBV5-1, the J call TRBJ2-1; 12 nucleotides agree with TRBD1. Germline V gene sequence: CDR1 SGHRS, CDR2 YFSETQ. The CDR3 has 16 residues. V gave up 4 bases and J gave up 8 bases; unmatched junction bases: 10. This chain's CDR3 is CASSLSGTGGIDEQFF. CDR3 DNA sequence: TGCGCCAGCAGCCTTTCCGGGACAGGGGGCATTGATGAGCAGTTCTTC.

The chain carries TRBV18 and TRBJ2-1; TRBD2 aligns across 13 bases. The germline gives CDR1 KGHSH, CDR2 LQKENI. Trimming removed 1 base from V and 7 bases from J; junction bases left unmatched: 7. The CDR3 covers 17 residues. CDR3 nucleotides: TGTGCCAGCTCACCACGACCACTAGCGGGGGGGCGTAATGAGCAGTTCTTC. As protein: CASSPRPLAGGRNEQFF.

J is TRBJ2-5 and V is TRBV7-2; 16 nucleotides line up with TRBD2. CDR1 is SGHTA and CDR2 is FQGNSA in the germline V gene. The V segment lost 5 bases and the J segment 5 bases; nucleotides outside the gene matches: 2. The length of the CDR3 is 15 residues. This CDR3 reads CASSGTSGGAETQYF. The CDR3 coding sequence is TGTGCCAGCAGCGGGACTAGCGGGGGGGCTGAGACCCAGTACTTC.

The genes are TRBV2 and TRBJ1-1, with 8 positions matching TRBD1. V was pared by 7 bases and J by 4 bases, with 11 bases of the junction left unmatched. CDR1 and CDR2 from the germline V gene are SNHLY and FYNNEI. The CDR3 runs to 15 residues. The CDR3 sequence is CASTLLSGQATEAFF. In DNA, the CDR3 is TGTGCCAGCACCCTTCTTTCGGGACAGGCCACTGAAGCTTTCTTT.

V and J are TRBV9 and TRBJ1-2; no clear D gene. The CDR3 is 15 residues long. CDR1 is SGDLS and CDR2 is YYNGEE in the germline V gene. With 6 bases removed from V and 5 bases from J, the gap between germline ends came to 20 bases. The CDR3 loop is CASTLGAISRYGYTF. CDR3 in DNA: TGTGCCAGCACCCTGGGAGCTATTAGTCGGTATGGCTACACCTTC.

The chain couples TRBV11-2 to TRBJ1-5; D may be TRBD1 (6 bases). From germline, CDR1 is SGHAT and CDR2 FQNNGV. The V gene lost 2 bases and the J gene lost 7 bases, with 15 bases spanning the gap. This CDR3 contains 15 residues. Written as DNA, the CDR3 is TGTGCCAGCAGCTTACGCAACAGGGAGGGCCAGCCCCAGCATTTT. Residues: CASSLRNREGQPQHF.

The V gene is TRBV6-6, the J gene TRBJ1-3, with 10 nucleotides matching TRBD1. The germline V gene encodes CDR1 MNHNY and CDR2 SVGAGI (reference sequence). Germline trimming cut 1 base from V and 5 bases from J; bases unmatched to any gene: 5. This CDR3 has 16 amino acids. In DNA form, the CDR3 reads TGTGCCAGCAGTTACTTGGGACAGGGGATGAGAAACACCATATATTTT. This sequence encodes CASSYLGQGMRNTIYF.

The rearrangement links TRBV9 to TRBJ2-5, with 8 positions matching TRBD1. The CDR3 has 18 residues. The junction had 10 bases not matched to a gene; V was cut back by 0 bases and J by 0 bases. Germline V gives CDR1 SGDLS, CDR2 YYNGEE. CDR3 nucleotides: TGTGCCAGCAGCGTAGCTACTCGGCAGGGGGCCAACCAAGAGACCCAGTACTTC. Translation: CASSVATRQGANQETQYF.

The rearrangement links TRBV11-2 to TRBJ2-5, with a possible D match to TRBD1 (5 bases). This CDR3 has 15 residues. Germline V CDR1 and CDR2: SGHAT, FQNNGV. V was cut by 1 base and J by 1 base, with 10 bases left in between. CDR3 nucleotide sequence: TGTGCCAGCAGCTTAGCGGCGACAGTCCAAGAGACCCAGTACTTC. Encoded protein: CASSLAATVQETQYF.

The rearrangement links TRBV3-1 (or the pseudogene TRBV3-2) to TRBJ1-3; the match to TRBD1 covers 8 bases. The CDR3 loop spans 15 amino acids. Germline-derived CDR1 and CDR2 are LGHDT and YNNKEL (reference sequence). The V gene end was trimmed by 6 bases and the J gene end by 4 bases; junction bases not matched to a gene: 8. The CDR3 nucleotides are TGTGCCAGCAGGTTCGGACAGGGTTCCGGAAACACCATATATTTT. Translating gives CASRFGQGSGNTIYF.

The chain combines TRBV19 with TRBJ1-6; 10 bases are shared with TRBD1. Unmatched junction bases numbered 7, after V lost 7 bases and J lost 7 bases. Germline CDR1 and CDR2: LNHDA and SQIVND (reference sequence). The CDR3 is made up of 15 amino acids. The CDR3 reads CASTDAGQGNSPLHF. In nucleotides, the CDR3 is TGTGCCAGTACCGATGCGGGACAGGGGAATTCACCCCTCCACTTT.

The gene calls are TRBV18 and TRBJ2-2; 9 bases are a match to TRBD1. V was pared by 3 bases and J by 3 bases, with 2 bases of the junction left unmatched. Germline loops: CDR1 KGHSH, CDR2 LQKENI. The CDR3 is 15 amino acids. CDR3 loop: CASSPRTGDTGELFF. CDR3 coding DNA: TGTGCCAGCTCACCGAGGACAGGGGACACCGGGGAGCTGTTTTTT.

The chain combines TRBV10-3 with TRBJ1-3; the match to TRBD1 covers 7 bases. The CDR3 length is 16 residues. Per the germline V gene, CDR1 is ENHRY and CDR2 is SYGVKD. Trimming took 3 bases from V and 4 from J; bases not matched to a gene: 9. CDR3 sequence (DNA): TGTGCCATCAGTGACGGGGTCAGGGGGTCCGGAAACACCATATATTTT. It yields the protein CAISDGVRGSGNTIYF.

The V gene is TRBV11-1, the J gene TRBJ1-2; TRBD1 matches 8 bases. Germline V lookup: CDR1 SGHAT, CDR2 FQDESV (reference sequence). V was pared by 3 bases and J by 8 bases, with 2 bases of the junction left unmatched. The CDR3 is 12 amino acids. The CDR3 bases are TGTGCCAGCAGCTTGGACAGGGCGGGCTACACCTTC. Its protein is CASSLDRAGYTF. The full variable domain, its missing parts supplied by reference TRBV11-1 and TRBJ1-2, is EAEVAQSPRYKITEKSQAVAFWCDPISGHATLYWYRQILGQGPELLVQFQDESVVDDSQLPKDRFSAERLKGVDSTLKIQPAELGDSAMYLCASSLDRAGYTFGSGTRLTVV.

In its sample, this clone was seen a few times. In DNA, the CDR3 is TGTGCCAGCAGCTTGGACATCGGAAAGGATGGCTACACCTTC. This sequence encodes CASSLDIGKDGYTF. V is TRBV7-9 and J is TRBJ1-2; perhaps TRBD1 as D (5 bases). There are 14 residues in the CDR3. Germline V CDR1 and CDR2: SEHNR, FQNEAQ (reference sequence). The V and J ends lost 3 bases and 6 bases respectively, with 14 bases between them.

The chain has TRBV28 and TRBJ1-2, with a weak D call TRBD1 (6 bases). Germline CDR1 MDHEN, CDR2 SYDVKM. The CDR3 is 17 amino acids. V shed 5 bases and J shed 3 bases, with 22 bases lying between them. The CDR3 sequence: CASSPGVGTGGDYGYTF. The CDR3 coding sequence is TGTGCCAGCAGTCCCGGTGTGGGTACGGGGGGCGACTATGGCTACACCTTC.

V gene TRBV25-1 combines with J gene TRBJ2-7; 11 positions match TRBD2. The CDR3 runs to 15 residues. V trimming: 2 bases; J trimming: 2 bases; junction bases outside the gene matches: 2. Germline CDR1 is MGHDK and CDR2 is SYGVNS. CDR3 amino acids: CASSEGSGGAYEQYF. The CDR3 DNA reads TGTGCCAGCAGTGAAGGTAGCGGGGGGGCCTACGAGCAGTACTTC.

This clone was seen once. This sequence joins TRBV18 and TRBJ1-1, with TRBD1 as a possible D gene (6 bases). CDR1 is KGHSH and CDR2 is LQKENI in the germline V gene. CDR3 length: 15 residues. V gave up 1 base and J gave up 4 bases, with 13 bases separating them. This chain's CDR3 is CASSPLAGEGTEAFF. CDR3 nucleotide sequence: TGTGCCAGCTCACCACTTGCAGGGGAGGGCACTGAAGCTTTCTTT. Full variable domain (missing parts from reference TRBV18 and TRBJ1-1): NAGVMQNPRHLVRRRGQEARLRCSPMKGHSHVYWYRQLPEEGLKFMVYLQKENIIDESGMPKERFSAEFPKEGPSILRIQQVVRGDSAAYFCASSPLAGEGTEAFFGQGTRLTVV.

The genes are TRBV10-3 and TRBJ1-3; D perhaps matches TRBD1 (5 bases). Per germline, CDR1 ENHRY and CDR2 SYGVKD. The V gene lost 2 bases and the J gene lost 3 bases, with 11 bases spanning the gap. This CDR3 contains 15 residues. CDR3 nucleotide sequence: TGTGCCATCAGTGAGACAGGAGCAAGTGGAAACACCATATATTTT. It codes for CAISETGASGNTIYF.

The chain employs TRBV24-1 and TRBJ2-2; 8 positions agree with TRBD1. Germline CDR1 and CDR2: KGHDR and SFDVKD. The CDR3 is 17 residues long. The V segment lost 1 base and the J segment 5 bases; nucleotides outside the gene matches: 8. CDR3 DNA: TGTGCCACCAGTGATTTCCAGTCAGGGGGCCGGACCGGGGAGCTGTTTTTT. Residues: CATSDFQSGGRTGELFF.

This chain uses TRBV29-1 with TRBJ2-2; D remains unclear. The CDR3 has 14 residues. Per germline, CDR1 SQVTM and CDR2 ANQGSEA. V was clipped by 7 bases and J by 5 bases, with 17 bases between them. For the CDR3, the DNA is TGCAGCGCCATTAGCACGTTACCGACCGGGGAGCTGTTTTTT. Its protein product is CSAISTLPTGELFF.

In DNA form, the CDR3 reads TGTGCTAGTGGTCCGTTCCAGGGGACGGGACTAGCGGGGGTCACAGATACGCAGTATTTT. Residues: CASGPFQGTGLAGVTDTQYF. The chain is built from TRBV12-5 and TRBJ2-3; TRBD2 matches at 14 bases. Trimming removed 5 bases from V and 2 bases from J; junction bases left unmatched: 15. The CDR3 covers 20 residues. Germline V gene data show CDR1 as LGHNT and CDR2 as FRNRAP.

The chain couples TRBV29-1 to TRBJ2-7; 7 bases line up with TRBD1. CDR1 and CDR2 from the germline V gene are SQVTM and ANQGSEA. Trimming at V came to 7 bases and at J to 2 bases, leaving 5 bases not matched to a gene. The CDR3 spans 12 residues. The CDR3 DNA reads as TGCAGCGGGGTTGGGACAGCCTACGAGCAGTACTTC. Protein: CSGVGTAYEQYF.